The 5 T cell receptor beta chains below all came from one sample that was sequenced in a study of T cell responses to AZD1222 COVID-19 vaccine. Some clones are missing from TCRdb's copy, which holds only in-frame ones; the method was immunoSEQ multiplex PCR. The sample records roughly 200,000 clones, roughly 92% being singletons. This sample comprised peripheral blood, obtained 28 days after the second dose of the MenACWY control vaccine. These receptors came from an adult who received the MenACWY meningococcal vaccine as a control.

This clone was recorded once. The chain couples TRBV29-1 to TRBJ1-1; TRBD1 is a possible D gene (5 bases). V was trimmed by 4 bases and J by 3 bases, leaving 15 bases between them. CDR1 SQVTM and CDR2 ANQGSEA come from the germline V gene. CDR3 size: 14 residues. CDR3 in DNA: TGCAGCGTTGTATCCCAGGGACCTCACACTGAAGCTTTCTTT. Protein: CSVVSQGPHTEAFF.

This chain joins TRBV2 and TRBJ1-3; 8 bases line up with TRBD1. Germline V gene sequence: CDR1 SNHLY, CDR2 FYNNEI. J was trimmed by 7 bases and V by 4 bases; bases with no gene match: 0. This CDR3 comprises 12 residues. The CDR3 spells CASSGQGNTIYF. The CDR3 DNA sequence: TGTGCCAGCAGTGGACAGGGGAACACCATATATTTT.

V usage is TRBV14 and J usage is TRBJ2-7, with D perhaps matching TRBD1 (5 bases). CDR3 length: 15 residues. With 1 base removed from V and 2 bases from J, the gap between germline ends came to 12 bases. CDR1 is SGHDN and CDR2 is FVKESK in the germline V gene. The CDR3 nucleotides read TGTGCCAGCAGCCAAGTAGGTGACAGCCCCTACGAGCAGTACTTC. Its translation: CASSQVGDSPYEQYF.

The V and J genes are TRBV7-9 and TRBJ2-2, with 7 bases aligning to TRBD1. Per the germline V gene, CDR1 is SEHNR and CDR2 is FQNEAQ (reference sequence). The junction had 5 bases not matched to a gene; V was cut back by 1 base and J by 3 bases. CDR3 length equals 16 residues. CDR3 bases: TGTGCCAGCAGCTTAGTAGGGGGCATAGACACCGGGGAGCTGTTTTTT. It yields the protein CASSLVGGIDTGELFF.

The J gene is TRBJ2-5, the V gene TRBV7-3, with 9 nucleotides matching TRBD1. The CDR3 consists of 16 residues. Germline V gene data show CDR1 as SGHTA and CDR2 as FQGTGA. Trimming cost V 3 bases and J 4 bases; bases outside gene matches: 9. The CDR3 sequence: CASSLGQGTGTETQYF. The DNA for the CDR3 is TGTGCCAGCAGCTTGGGACAGGGTACGGGAACAGAGACCCAGTACTTC.